The 30 T cell receptor beta chains below were found in one sample sequenced in a study of human T cells and chemical hapten exposure. TCRdb re-called the RACE reads with MiXCR, one entry per CDR3 protein. The sample yields 120,000 or so distinct CDR3 sequences, approximately 10% seen once. Time point: patch test 3, about 24 weeks after DPC sensitization. Treatment described: therapeutic diphenylcyclopropenone sensitization with weekly scalp DPC. Material: whole blood, obtained in connection with sensitization to the hapten diphenylcyclopropenone (DPC). All receptors derive from a woman between 50 and 59 years old with alopecia areata. Some clones in this sample may be carry-over from other donors' samples.

This clonotype was seen a handful of times. This rearrangement joins TRBV12-3 or TRBV12-4 to TRBJ2-3; D perhaps matches TRBD2 (6 bases). The CDR3 has 14 residues. V was trimmed by 0 bases and J by 8 bases, leaving 12 bases between them. In nucleotides, the CDR3 is TGTGCCAGCAGTTTAGCGGGAACGGGAGTTACGCAGTATTTT. It yields the protein CASSLAGTGVTQYF.

The chain employs TRBV5-5 and TRBJ2-7; 9 nucleotides line up with TRBD1. Germline V CDR1 and CDR2: SGHKS, YYEKEE (reference sequence). This CDR3 contains 14 residues. With V trimmed by 5 bases and J by 5 bases, 8 bases remained unmatched. CDR3 residues: CASSPGQGYHEQYF. The CDR3 DNA reads as TGTGCCAGCAGTCCGGGACAGGGCTACCACGAGCAGTACTTC.

This clonotype was detected a few times. The CDR3 protein is CASSALTSGRAVYDNEQFF. DNA for the CDR3: TGTGCCAGCAGCGCTCTTACTAGCGGGAGGGCCGTGTACGACAATGAGCAGTTCTTC. The chain couples TRBV7-2 to TRBJ2-1; 13 nucleotides align to TRBD2. Germline lookup yields CDR1 SGHTA and CDR2 FQGNSA. The CDR3 spans 19 residues. V lost 5 bases and J lost 5; bases outside the gene matches: 15.

J is TRBJ1-5 and V is TRBV7-9; 9 bases agree with TRBD1. Germline V CDR1 and CDR2: SEHNR, FQNEAQ (reference sequence). With 5 bases clipped from V and 6 bases from J, the junction kept 11 bases outside the gene matches. The CDR3 length is 16 residues. The CDR3 DNA sequence: TGTGCCAGCAGCGGCCGACAGGGGGAGAGGGGTCAGCCCCAGCATTTT. Residues: CASSGRQGERGQPQHF.

This clonotype was seen a few times. This chain links TRBV5-6 with TRBJ1-2, with a tentative D call TRBD1 (5 bases). This CDR3 region has 14 residues. The germline gives CDR1 SGHDT, CDR2 YYEEEE. Trimming took 5 bases from V and 2 from J, leaving 13 bases between them. CDR3 coding DNA: TGTGCCAGCAGAATGGGACTTATGAACTATGGCTACACCTTC. Translated, it gives CASRMGLMNYGYTF.

This clonotype was recorded many times. This chain joins TRBV10-3 and TRBJ2-2; D not resolved. V shed 8 bases and J shed 6 bases, with 19 bases lying between them. CDR1 ENHRY and CDR2 SYGVKD come from the germline V gene. This CDR3 has 15 residues. The CDR3 region is CAIQSGIGDAGELFF. The CDR3 DNA reads TGTGCCATCCAGTCTGGAATTGGTGACGCCGGGGAGCTGTTTTTT.

This clonotype was detected a few times. V and J are TRBV21-1 and TRBJ1-4; the table's D call TRBD1 went unverified against the DNA. TRBV21-1 is deemed a pseudogene. The CDR3 totals 17 residues. CDR3 sequence: CASRIGAPGSTAGKLFF. CDR3 in DNA: TGTGCCAGCAGAATAGGAGCCCCGGGGAGTACCGCCGGAAAACTGTTTTTT.

This clonotype was found a few times. V usage is TRBV11-3 and J usage is TRBJ2-3; D is uncertain. The CDR3 runs to 15 residues. Germline CDR1 is SGHNT and CDR2 is YENEEA. Trimming pared 2 bases from V and 0 bases from J, leaving 9 bases between. The CDR3 loop reads CASSLSRQSTDTQYF. DNA of the CDR3: TGTGCCAGCAGCTTAAGCCGTCAGAGCACAGATACGCAGTATTTT.

The V call is TRBV27, the J call TRBJ2-3; 7 nucleotides line up with TRBD1. V shed 6 bases, J shed 4 bases, and the junction held 4 bases outside the gene matches. Germline V gene sequence: CDR1 MNHEY, CDR2 SMNVEV (reference sequence). The CDR3 totals 13 residues. CDR3 bases: TGTGCCAGCAGCCGACAGGGCGCAGATACGCAGTATTTT. Its protein is CASSRQGADTQYF.

This clonotype was observed at least ten times. The chain employs TRBV20-1 and TRBJ2-1, with 9 bases fitting TRBD1. V gave up 1 base and J gave up 8 bases; unmatched junction bases: 6. The CDR3 consists of 14 residues. From germline, CDR1 is DFQATT and CDR2 SNEGSKA (reference sequence). The CDR3 here is CSARAGTGPDEQFF. The CDR3 region has the DNA TGCAGTGCTAGAGCCGGGACAGGGCCCGATGAGCAGTTCTTC.

This clonotype was observed a few times. CDR3 loop: CSVSSQVNEQFF. CDR3 nucleotide sequence: TGCAGCGTTTCCTCTCAGGTTAATGAGCAGTTCTTC. V gene TRBV29-1 combines with J gene TRBJ2-1; D is undetermined. The V end lost 5 bases, the J end lost 7 bases, and 12 bases lay between the germline ends. The germline gives CDR1 SQVTM, CDR2 ANQGSEA. This CDR3 is built from 12 residues.

This clonotype was seen ten or more times. The V and J genes are TRBV12-3 or TRBV12-4 and TRBJ2-7, with D possibly TRBD1 on 6 matching bases. The CDR3 totals 14 residues. The V end was cut by 3 bases, the J end by 2 bases, with 11 bases between. CDR3 region: CASSFGAGAYEQYF. CDR3 DNA sequence: TGTGCCAGCAGTTTCGGGGCAGGGGCCTACGAGCAGTACTTC.

The genes are TRBV7-2 and TRBJ2-3, with D unresolved. The CDR3 is made up of 14 amino acids. The germline gives CDR1 SGHTA, CDR2 FQGNSA. V was clipped by 4 bases and J by 1 base, with 9 bases between them. CDR3 in DNA: TGTGCCAGCAGCTCGGACCGTCGCACAGATACGCAGTATTTT. It yields the protein CASSSDRRTDTQYF.

The gene calls are TRBV24-1 and TRBJ2-1; tentative D call: TRBD1 (6 bases). The length of the CDR3 is 16 residues. The V gene's germline CDR1 is KGHDR and CDR2 SFDVKD. Between the trimmed V and J ends, which lost 3 bases and 1 base, there was a span of 12 bases. Here the CDR3 DNA reads TGTGCCACCAGTGATCCACAGGGTAGGTCCTACAATGAGCAGTTCTTC. This translates into CATSDPQGRSYNEQFF.

This chain joins TRBV12-5 and TRBJ1-5; D remains unclear. The ends were cut back, 7 bases at V and 0 bases at J, with 7 bases in the middle. Germline CDR1 is LGHNT and CDR2 is FRNRAP. The CDR3 has 13 amino acids. The CDR3 bases are TGTGCTAGTGCCCTGGGTAGCAATCAGCCCCAGCATTTT. Protein: CASALGSNQPQHF.

This clonotype was counted ten times or more. The rearrangement uses TRBV6-5 and TRBJ1-1; 7 bases fit TRBD1. Germline CDR1 is MNHEY and CDR2 is SVGAGI. The junction had 6 bases not matched to a gene; V was cut back by 0 bases and J by 5 bases. CDR3 length: 15 amino acids. CDR3 protein: CASSYSARGLTEAFF. CDR3 coding DNA: TGTGCCAGCAGTTACTCAGCGAGGGGGCTTACTGAAGCTTTCTTT.

A few counts support this clonotype. CDR3 nucleotide sequence: TGCAGTGCTAGTAAAAGGATGGCGAGCAATGAGCAGTTCTTC. It codes for CSASKRMASNEQFF. This chain joins TRBV20-1 and TRBJ2-1; no clear D. Trimming removed 3 bases from V and 6 bases from J, with 15 bases in between. This CDR3 comprises 14 residues. Germline CDR1 is DFQATT and CDR2 is SNEGSKA (reference sequence).

V is TRBV12-3 or TRBV12-4 and J is TRBJ2-7, with TRBD2 matching over 8 bases. CDR3 length equals 17 residues. V gave up 5 bases and J gave up 4 bases; unmatched junction bases: 16. The CDR3 nucleotides read TGTGCCAGCAGTACATCTACTAGCGGAAGACTTCAGTACGAGCAGTACTTC. This sequence encodes CASSTSTSGRLQYEQYF.

This clonotype was seen only a few times. This chain connects TRBV5-1 to TRBJ2-5; the D is unclear. The length of the CDR3 is 11 residues. Deletions cut 0 bases from V and 6 bases from J, with 3 bases between. Looked up from germline, CDR1 is SGHRS and CDR2 is YFSETQ. The CDR3 reads CASSLEQTQYF. CDR3 nucleotide sequence: TGCGCCAGCAGCTTGGAGCAGACCCAGTACTTC. Complete variable domain (other parts from reference TRBV5-1 and TRBJ2-5): KAGVTQTPRYLIKTRGQQVTLSCSPISGHRSVSWYQQTPGQGLQFLFEYFSETQRNKGNFPGRFSGRQFSNSRSEMNVSTLELGDSALYLCASSLEQTQYFGPGTRLLVL.

This clonotype has ten or more counts. V and J are TRBV6-6 and TRBJ2-1; D assignment may be TRBD1 or TRBD2 (5 bases each). Trimming pared 2 bases from V and 4 bases from J, leaving 9 bases between. Germline V gene data show CDR1 as MNHNY and CDR2 as SVGAGI (reference sequence). The CDR3 loop spans 14 amino acids. Here the CDR3 reads CASSYPRGYNEQFF. The CDR3, as DNA: TGTGCCAGCAGTTACCCGAGGGGATACAATGAGCAGTTCTTC.

The sample holds many counts of this clonotype. V gene TRBV20-1 combines with J gene TRBJ1-1; 8 nucleotides agree with TRBD1. CDR1 and CDR2 (germline): DFQATT, SNEGSKA (reference sequence). This CDR3 is built from 12 residues. The junction had 4 bases not matched to a gene; V was cut back by 4 bases and J by 6 bases. The CDR3 sequence: CSATEQGAEAFF. Written as DNA, the CDR3 is TGCAGTGCTACCGAACAGGGGGCTGAAGCTTTCTTT.

This rearrangement joins TRBV6-2 or TRBV6-3 to TRBJ2-5, with D possibly called TRBD1 or TRBD2 (5 bases each). Trimming left V 0 bases short and J 3 bases short, with 11 bases between. Germline CDR1 reads MNHEY; CDR2 reads SVGEGT. The CDR3 extends over 15 amino acids. CDR3 DNA: TGTGCCAGCAGTTACTCGAGAGGGGCGGAAGAGACCCAGTACTTC. It codes for CASSYSRGAEETQYF.

This clonotype was seen only a few times. This chain links TRBV29-1 with TRBJ1-2, with D hard to call. There are 12 residues in the CDR3. V lost 7 bases to trimming and J lost 4 bases, with 13 bases between them. Looked up from germline, CDR1 is SQVTM and CDR2 is ANQGSEA. The CDR3 nucleotides are TGCAGCGCTCCGGACCCAATCTATGGCTACACCTTC. It yields the protein CSAPDPIYGYTF.

This chain uses TRBV6-5 with TRBJ2-7; D is perhaps TRBD1 (6 bases). The germline V and J ends were trimmed by 5 bases and 2 bases, with 22 bases remaining between them. Germline V gene sequence: CDR1 MNHEY, CDR2 SVGAGI. This CDR3 is built from 17 residues. Here the CDR3 reads CASSPSQGHLGPYEQYF. DNA of the CDR3: TGTGCCAGCAGTCCGTCCCAGGGACACCTGGGCCCCTACGAGCAGTACTTC.

The chain employs TRBV4-3 and TRBJ1-1, with D perhaps TRBD1 (6 bases). The CDR3 has 14 amino acids. The germline V gene encodes CDR1 LGHNA and CDR2 YSLEER. V dropped 6 bases and J dropped 3 bases, with 14 bases sitting between them. CDR3 residues: CASRVGGGDTEAFF. CDR3 nucleotides: TGCGCCAGCAGGGTCGGAGGGGGGGACACTGAAGCTTTCTTT.

This clonotype was found a few times. The chain carries TRBV28 and TRBJ2-1; 8 bases fit TRBD2. There are 15 residues in the CDR3. V trimming: 6 bases; J trimming: 7 bases; junction bases outside the gene matches: 11. The germline CDR1 and CDR2 sequences are MDHEN and SYDVKM. This CDR3 is CASSRVAGLGNEQFF. The CDR3 nucleotides are TGTGCCAGCAGCCGAGTAGCGGGGCTAGGTAATGAGCAGTTCTTC.

This clonotype was seen only a few times. The chain has TRBV4-3 and TRBJ2-4; D might be TRBD1 (6 bases). The germline CDR1 and CDR2 sequences are LGHNA and YSLEER. Trimming shortened V by 2 bases and J by 1 base, and 15 bases separated the two germline ends. This CDR3 comprises 17 residues. DNA of the CDR3: TGCGCCAGCAGCCAAACTTCAGGGGCCCTTGCCAAAAACATTCAGTACTTC. Translated, it gives CASSQTSGALAKNIQYF.

This clonotype appeared a few times. The rearrangement joins TRBV27 to TRBJ1-1; perhaps TRBD1 as D (6 bases). This CDR3 is built from 14 residues. The germline V and J ends were trimmed by 6 bases and 5 bases, with 16 bases remaining between them. CDR1 MNHEY and CDR2 SMNVEV come from the germline V gene (reference sequence). The CDR3 region is CASRTYREGTEAFF. For the CDR3, the DNA is TGTGCCAGCAGAACCTACAGGGAGGGTACTGAAGCTTTCTTT.

This chain links TRBV6-1 with TRBJ2-7; perhaps D is TRBD1 or TRBD2 (5 bases each). CDR1 MNHNS and CDR2 SASEGT come from the germline V gene. Deletions cut 5 bases from V and 2 bases from J, with 13 bases between. The CDR3 has 14 amino acids. CDR3 nucleotide sequence: TGTGCCAGCAGTATGCTGGGACCGACCTACGAGCAGTACTTC. Amino acids: CASSMLGPTYEQYF.

In this sample, this clonotype turned up once. This rearrangement joins TRBV12-5 to TRBJ1-2; TRBD1 matches at 12 bases. Germline CDR1 and CDR2: LGHNT and FRNRAP. This CDR3 region has 14 residues. V shed 6 bases, J shed 7 bases, and the junction held 6 bases outside the gene matches. CDR3 region: CASGGTGGSGGYTF. Written as DNA, the CDR3 is TGTGCTAGTGGAGGGACAGGGGGCAGTGGTGGCTACACCTTC.